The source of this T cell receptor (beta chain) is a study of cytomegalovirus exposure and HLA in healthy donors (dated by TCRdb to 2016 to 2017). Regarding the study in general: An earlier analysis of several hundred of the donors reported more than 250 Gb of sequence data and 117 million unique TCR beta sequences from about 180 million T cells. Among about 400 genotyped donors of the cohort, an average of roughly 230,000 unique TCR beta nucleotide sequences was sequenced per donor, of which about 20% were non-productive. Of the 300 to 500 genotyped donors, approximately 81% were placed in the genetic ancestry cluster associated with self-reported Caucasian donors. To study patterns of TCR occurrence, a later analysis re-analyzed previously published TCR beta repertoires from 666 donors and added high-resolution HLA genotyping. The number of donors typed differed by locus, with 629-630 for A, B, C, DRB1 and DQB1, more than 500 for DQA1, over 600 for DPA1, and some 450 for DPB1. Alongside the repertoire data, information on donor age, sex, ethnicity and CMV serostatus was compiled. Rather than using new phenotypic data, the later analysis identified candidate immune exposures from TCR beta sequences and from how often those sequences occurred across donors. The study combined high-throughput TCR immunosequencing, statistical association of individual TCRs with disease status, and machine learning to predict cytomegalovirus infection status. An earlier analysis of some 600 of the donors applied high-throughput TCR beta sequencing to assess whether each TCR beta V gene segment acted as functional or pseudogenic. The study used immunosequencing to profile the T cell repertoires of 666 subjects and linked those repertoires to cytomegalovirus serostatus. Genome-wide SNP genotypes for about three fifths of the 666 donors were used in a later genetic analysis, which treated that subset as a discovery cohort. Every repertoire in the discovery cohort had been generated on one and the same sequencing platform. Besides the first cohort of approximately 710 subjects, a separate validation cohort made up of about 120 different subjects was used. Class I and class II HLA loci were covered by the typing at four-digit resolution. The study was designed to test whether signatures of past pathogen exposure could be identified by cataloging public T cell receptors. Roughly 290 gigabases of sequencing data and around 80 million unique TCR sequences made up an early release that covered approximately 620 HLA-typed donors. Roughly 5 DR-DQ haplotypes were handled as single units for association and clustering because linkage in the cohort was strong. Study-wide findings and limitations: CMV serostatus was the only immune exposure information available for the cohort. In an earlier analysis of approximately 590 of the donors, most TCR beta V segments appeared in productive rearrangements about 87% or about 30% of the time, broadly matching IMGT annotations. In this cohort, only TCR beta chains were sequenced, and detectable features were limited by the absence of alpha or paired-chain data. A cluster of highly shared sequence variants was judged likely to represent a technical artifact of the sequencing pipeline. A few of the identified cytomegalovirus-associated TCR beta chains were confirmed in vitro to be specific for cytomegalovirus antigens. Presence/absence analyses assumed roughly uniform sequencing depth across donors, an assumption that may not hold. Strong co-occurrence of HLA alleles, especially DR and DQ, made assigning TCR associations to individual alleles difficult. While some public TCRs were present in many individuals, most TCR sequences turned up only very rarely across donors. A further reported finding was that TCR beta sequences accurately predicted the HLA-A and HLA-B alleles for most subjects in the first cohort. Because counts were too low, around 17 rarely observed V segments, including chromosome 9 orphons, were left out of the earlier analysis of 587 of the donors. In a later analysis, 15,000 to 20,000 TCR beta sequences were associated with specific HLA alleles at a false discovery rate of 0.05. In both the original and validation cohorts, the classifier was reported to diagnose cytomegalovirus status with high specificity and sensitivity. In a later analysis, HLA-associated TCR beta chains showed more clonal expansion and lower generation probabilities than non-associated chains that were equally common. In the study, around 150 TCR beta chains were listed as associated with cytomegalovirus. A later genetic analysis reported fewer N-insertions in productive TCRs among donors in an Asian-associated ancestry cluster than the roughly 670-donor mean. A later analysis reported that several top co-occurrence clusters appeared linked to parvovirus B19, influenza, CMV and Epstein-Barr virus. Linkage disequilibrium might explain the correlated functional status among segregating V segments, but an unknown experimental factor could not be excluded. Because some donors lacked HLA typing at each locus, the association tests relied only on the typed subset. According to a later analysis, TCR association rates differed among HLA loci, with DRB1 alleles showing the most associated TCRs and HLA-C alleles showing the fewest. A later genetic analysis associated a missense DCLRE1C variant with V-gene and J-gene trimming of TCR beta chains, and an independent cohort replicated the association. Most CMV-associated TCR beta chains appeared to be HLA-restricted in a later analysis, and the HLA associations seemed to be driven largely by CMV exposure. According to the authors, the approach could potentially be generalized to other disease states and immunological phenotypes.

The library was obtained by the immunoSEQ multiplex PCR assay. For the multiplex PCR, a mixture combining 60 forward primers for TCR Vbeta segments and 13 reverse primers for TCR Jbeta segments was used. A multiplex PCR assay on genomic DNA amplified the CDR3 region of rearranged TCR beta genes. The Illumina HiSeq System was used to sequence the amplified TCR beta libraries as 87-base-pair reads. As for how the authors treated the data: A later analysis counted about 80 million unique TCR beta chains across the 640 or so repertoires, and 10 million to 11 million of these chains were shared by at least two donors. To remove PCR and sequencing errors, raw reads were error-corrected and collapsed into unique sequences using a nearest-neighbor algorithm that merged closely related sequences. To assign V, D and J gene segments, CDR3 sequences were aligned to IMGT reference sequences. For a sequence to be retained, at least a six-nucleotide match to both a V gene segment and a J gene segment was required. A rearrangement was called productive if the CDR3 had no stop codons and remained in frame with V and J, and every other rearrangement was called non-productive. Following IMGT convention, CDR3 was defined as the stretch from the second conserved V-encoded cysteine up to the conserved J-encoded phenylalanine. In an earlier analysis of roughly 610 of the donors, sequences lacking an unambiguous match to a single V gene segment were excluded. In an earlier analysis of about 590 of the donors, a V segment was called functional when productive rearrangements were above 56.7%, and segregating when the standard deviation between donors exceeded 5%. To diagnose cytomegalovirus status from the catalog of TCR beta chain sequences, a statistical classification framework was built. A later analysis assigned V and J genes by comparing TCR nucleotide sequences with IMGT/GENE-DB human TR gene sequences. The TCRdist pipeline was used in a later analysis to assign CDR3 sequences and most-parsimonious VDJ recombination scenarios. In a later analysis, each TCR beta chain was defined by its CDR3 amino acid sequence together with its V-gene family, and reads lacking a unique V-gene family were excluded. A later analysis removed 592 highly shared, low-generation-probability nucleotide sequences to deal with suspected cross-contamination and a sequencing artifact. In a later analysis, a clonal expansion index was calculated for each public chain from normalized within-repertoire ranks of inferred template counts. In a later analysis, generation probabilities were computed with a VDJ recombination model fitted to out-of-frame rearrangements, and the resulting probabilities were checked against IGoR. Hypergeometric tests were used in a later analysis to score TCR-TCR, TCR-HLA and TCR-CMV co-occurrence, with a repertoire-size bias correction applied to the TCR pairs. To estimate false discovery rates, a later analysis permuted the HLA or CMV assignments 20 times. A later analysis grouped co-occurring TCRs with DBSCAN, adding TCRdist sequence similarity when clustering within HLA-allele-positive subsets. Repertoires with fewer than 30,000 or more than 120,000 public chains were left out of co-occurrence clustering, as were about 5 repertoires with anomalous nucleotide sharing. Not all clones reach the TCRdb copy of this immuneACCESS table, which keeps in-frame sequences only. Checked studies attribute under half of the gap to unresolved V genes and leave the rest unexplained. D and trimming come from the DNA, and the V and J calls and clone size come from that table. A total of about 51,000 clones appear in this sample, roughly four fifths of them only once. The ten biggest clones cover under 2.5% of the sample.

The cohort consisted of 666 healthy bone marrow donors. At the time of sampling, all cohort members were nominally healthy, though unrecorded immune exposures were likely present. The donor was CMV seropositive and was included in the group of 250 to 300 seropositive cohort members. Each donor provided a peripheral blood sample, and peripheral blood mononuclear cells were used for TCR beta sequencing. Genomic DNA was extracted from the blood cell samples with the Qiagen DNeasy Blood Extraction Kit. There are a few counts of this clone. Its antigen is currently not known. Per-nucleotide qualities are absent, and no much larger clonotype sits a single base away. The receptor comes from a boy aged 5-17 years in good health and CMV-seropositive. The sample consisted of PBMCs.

The CDR3 protein sequence reads: CASSQGLSEAFF. The DNA sequence reads TGCGCCAGCAGCCAGGGACTCTCTGAAGCTTTCTTT. The rearrangement joined TRBV4-1 to TRBJ1-1; the D segment could be TRBD1, given 5 matching bases. V gives up 3 bases and J gives up 6 bases, and the segment between their germline ends measures 8 bases. Via the germline V gene, CDR1 is MGHRA and CDR2 YSYEKL. There are 12 amino acids in the CDR3, from cysteine to phenylalanine inclusive. Just the 36-base CDR3 DNA is kept, in frame starting at base 1.